The clone carrying this TCR beta chain was picked up a small number of times. The data derive from a study of blood T cell repertoires in COVID-19. Study-level background: Collection of acute and convalescent COVID-19 samples took place in the United States, Italy and Spain. T cells, B-cell-depleted T cells, or PBMCs provided the cDNA or gDNA that served as material.

Trimming stripped 1 base from V and 5 bases from J, with 15 bases between. CDR1 is SEHNR and CDR2 is FQNEAQ in the germline V gene (reference sequence). CDR3 length equals 15 residues. In the original analysis: The assay estimated nucleated cells by amplifying reference gene primers. Clones were sequenced by immunoSEQ multiplex PCR, and TCRdb holds only the in-frame ones, with some missing. Clone size and the V and J calls come from that table; the DNA yielded D and trimming. The sample yields 80,000 to 100,000 clones, approximately 89% seen once. Sequencing was carried out using peripheral blood. The clonotype originates from a man aged 45-65 years with acute or convalescent COVID-19. V gene TRBV7-9 combines with J gene TRBJ2-7, with D unresolved. In nucleotides, the CDR3 is TGTGCCAGCAGCTTAGTAGGCGAGAAACGGGACGAGCAGTACTTC. The encoded protein is CASSLVGEKRDEQYF.